Below, one T cell receptor beta chain is given with its context. What it binds is not known. Measured with immunoSEQ multiplex PCR; TCRdb has only the in-frame clones, and not every one. The data show about 98,000 clones, with 86% seen just once and over 1.3% held by the top ten. The record originates from a study of graft-versus-host responses after intestinal transplantation. Overall study context: Once they had received anti-thymocyte globulin induction, all recipients took tacrolimus and steroids for about three years.

The CDR3 is made up of 13 amino acids. Germline V lookup: CDR1 SNHLY, CDR2 FYNNEI. The J segment lost 3 bases and the V segment lost 4 bases, leaving 2 bases of the junction unmatched. Notes on the study in general: Early after transplant, HvG clones declined as circulating GvH clones peaked. GvH clones surfaced in recipient marrow, some emerging earlier in ileum or blood.

Sequenced material: PBMCs, taken 255 days after intestinal transplant. The sequence came from a human patient who received an intestinal transplant, so some T cells may come from the graft donor. The chain joins TRBV2 to TRBJ1-2, with 7 bases matching TRBD1. CDR3: CASSGQGDYGYTF. The CDR3 DNA is TGTGCCAGCAGTGGACAGGGTGACTATGGCTACACCTTC.